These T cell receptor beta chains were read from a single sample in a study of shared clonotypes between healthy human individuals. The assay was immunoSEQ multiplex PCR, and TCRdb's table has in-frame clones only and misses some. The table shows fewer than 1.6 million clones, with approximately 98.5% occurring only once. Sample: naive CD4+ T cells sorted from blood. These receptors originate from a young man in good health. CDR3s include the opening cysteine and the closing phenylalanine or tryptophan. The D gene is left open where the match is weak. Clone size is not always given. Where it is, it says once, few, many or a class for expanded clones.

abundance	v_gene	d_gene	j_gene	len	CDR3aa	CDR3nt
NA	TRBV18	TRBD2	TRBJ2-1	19	CASSPYRVAGAGSHNEQFF	TGTGCCAGCTCACCATACAGGGTAGCGGGAGCCGGATCACACAATGAGCAGTTCTTC
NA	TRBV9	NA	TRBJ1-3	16	CASSVGDRFSGNTIYF	TGTGCCAGCAGCGTAGGTGACCGTTTCTCTGGAAACACCATATATTTT
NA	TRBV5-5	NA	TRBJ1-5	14	CASSETGLGQPQHF	TGTGCCAGCAGCGAAACAGGGTTGGGTCAGCCCCAGCATTTT
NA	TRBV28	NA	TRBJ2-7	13	CASSFSDPYEQYF	TGTGCCAGCAGTTTCTCGGACCCTTACGAGCAGTACTTC
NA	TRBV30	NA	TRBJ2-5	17	CAWSQLWTSRAQETQYF	TGTGCCTGGAGCCAACTATGGACATCTCGGGCCCAAGAGACCCAGTACTTC
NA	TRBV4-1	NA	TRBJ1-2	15	CASSQPRVTGNGYTF	TGCGCCAGCAGCCAACCCCGGGTGACGGGGAATGGCTACACCTTC
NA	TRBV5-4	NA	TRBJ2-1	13	CASSSGLVNEQFF	TGTGCCAGCAGCTCGGGGTTGGTGAATGAGCAGTTCTTC
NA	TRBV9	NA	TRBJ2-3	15	CASSVTAASTDTQYF	TGTGCCAGCAGCGTCACAGCGGCTAGCACAGATACGCAGTATTTT
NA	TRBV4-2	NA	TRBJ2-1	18	CASSQGNFGGPSYNEQFF	TGTGCCAGCAGCCAAGGGAACTTTGGAGGGCCCTCTTACAATGAGCAGTTCTTC
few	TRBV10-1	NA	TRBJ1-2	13	CASSEGTGYGYTF	TGCGCCAGCAGTGAGGGTACAGGCTATGGCTACACCTTC
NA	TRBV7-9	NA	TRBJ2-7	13	CASSRPGAGEQYF	TGTGCCAGCAGCCGTCCCGGCGCGGGGGAGCAGTACTTC
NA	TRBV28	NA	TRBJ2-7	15	CASSFGTSVSYEQYF	TGTGCCAGCAGTTTCGGGACGTCCGTTTCCTACGAGCAGTACTTC
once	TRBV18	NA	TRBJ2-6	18	CASSPFYSRNSGANVLTF	TGTGCCAGCTCACCATTCTACAGCCGCAACTCTGGGGCCAACGTCCTGACTTTC
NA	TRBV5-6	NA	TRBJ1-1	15	CASSLNPGLNTEAFF	TGTGCCAGCAGCTTGAACCCAGGCCTGAACACTGAAGCTTTCTTT
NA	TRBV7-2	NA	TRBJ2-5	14	CASSFQGGQETQYF	TGTGCCAGCAGCTTCCAGGGGGGACAAGAGACCCAGTACTTC
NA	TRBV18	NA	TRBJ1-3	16	CASSPGQGPSGNTIYF	TGTGCCAGCTCACCTGGACAAGGCCCCTCTGGAAACACCATATATTTT
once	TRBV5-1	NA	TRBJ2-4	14	CASSPTVAKNIQYF	TGCGCCAGCAGCCCGACCGTAGCCAAAAACATTCAGTACTTC
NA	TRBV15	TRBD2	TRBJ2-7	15	CATSRDLSGSNEQYF	TGTGCCACCAGCAGAGATCTGAGCGGGAGTAACGAGCAGTACTTC
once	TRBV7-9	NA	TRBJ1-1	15	CASSLRTDLPLGAFF	TGTGCCAGCAGCCTTCGGACAGATCTGCCTCTTGGGGCTTTCTTT
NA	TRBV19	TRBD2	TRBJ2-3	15	CASSTLLAGTDTQYF	TGTGCCAGTAGTACCCTACTAGCGGGTACAGATACGCAGTATTTT
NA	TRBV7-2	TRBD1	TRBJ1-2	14	CASSPGQGFGGYTF	TGTGCCAGCAGCCCTGGACAGGGGTTCGGGGGCTACACCTTC
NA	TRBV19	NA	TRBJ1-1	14	CASSMGTGNTEAFF	TGTGCCAGTAGTATGGGGACGGGGAACACTGAAGCTTTCTTT
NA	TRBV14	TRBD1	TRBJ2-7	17	CASSQGPWTGGGHEQYF	TGTGCCAGCAGCCAAGGACCCTGGACAGGGGGCGGCCACGAGCAGTACTTC